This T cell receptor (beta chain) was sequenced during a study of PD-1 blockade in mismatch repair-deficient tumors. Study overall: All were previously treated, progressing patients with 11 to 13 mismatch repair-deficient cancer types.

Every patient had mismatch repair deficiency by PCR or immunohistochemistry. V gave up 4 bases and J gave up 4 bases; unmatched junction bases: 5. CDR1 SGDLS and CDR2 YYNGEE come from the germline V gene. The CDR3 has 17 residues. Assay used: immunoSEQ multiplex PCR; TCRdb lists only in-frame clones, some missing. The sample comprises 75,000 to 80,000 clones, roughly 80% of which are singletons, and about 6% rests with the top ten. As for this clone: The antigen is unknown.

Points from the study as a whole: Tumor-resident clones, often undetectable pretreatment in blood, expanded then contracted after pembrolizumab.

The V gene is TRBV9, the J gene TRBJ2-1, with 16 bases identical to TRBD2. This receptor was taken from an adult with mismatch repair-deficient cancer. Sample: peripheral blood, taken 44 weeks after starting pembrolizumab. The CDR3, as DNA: TGTGCCAGCAGCTTGGGACTAGCGGGAGGGCCTTACAATGAGCAGTTCTTC. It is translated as CASSLGLAGGPYNEQFF.